This section outlines one T cell receptor (beta chain) sequence together with its context. Its antigen remains unidentified. Bulk TCR libraries were made with methods that had been previously described and with listed TCR primers. TCRdb recomputed calls from the PCR reads with MiXCR, one row per CDR3 protein. Seen here are some 590,000 distinct CDR3 sequences, roughly 25% observed once, and the top ten hold about 0.84%. Germline values: CDR1 MNHEY, CDR2 SMNVEV (reference sequence). The junction had 7 bases not matched to a gene; V was cut back by 4 bases and J by 4 bases. This CDR3 comprises 14 residues. These data are taken from a study of molecular identifiers for immune sequencing clone quantification. Study outcomes and limitations: In cases of identical TCR molecules sharing a barcode, highly expanded clone sizes could be underestimated.

Source material: naive CD8+ T cells from blood, with Jurkat cell RNA spiked in. Sample subset: FACS-sorted CD8+CD4-CCR7+CD45RA+ naive T cells. The V gene is TRBV27, the J gene TRBJ2-7, with 7 bases aligning to TRBD1. The receptor was derived from a human donor in good health. Some libraries in this study had Jurkat cell RNA spiked in. The CDR3 region has the DNA TGTGCCAGCAGTTATCGACAGGGACGATACGAGCAGTACTTC. Translating gives CASSYRQGRYEQYF.